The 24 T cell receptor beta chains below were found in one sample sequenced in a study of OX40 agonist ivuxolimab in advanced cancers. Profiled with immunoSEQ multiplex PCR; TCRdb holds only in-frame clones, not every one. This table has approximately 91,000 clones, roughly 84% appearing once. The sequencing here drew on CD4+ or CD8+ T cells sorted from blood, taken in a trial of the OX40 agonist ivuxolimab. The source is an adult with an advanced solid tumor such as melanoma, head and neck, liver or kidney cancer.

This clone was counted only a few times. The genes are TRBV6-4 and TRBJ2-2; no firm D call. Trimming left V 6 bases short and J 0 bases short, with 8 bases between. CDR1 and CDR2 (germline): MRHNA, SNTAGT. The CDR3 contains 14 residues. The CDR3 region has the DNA TGTGCCAGCAGAAGGGCCCCGAACACCGGGGAGCTGTTTTTT. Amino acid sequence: CASRRAPNTGELFF.

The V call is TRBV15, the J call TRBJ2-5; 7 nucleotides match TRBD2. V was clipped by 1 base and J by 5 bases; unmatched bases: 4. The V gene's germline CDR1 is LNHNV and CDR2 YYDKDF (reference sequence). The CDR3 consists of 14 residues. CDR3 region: CATSRGRSGETQYF. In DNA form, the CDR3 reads TGTGCCACCAGCAGAGGTCGTAGCGGGGAGACCCAGTACTTC.

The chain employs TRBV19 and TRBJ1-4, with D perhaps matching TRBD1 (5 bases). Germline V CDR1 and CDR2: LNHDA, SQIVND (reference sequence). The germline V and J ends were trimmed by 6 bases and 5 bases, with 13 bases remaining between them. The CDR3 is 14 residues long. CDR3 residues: CASSRQSSNEKLFF. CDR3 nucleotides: TGTGCCAGTAGCCGACAGAGCTCAAATGAAAAACTGTTTTTT.

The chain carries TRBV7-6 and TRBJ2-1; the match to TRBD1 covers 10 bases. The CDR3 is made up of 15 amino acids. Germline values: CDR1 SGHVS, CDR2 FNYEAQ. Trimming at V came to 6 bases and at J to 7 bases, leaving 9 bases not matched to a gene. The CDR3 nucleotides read TGTGCCAGCAGTTCTCCGACAGGGGGCGGAAATGAGCAGTTCTTC. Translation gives CASSSPTGGGNEQFF.

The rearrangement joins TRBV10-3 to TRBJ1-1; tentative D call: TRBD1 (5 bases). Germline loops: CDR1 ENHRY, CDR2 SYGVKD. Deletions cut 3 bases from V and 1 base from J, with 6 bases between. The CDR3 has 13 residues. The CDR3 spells CAISDRGNTEAFF. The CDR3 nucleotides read TGTGCCATCAGTGATAGGGGGAACACTGAAGCTTTCTTT.

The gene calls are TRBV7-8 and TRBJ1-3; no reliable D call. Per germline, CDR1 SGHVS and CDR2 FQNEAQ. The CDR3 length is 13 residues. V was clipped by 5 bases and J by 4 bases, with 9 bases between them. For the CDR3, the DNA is TGTGCCAGCAGCACCGGATCAGGAAACACCATATATTTT. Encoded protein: CASSTGSGNTIYF.

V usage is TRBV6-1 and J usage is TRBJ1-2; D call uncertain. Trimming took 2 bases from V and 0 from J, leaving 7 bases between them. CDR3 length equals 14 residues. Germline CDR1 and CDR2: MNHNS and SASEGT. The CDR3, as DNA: TGTGCCAGCAGTGAAATGACAACTAACTATGGCTACACCTTC. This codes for CASSEMTTNYGYTF.

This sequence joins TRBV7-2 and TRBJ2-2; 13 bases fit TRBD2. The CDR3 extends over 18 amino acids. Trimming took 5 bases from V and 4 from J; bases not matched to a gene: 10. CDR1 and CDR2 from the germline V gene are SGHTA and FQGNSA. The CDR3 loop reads CASSPRTSGGFSTGELFF. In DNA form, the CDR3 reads TGTGCCAGCAGCCCCCGGACTAGCGGGGGTTTTTCCACCGGGGAGCTGTTTTTT.

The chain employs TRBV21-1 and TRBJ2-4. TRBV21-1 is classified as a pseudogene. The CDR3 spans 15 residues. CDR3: CASSNVHRDEDIQYF. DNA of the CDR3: TGTGCCAGCTCCAACGTACACCGGGACGAGGACATTCAGTACTTC.

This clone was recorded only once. The CDR3 is CASSQEILWGNSPLHF. CDR3 DNA sequence: TGTGCCAGCAGCCAAGAGATACTCTGGGGGAATTCACCCCTCCACTTT. The genes are TRBV4-2 and TRBJ1-6, with D possibly matching TRBD1 (5 bases). Germline V CDR1 and CDR2: LGHNA, YNFKEQ. This CDR3 spans 16 amino acids. Trimming left V 0 bases short and J 7 bases short, with 13 bases between.

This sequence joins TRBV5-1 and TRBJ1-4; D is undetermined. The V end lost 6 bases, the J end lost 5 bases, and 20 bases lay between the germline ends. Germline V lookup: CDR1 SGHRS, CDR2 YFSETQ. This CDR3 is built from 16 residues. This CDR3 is CASTSGPGGPNEKLFF. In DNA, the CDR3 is TGCGCCAGCACCTCTGGCCCCGGAGGGCCCAATGAAAAACTGTTTTTT. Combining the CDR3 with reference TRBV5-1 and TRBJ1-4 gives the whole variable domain KAGVTQTPRYLIKTRGQQVTLSCSPISGHRSVSWYQQTPGQGLQFLFEYFSETQRNKGNFPGRFSGRQFSNSRSEMNVSTLELGDSALYLCASTSGPGGPNEKLFFGSGTQLSVL.

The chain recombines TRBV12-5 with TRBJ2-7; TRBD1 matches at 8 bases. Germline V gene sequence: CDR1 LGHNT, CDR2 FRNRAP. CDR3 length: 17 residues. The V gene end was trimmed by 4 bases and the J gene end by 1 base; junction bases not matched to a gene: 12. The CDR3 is CASGSLPSGGASYEQYF. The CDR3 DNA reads TGTGCTAGTGGTTCCTTACCATCAGGGGGCGCTTCCTACGAGCAGTACTTC.

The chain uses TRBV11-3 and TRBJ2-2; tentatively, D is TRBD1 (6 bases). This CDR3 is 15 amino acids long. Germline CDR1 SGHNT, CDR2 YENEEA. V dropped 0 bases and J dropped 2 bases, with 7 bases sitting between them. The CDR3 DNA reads TGTGCCAGCAGCTTAGACAGGGGAAACACCGGGGAGCTGTTTTTT. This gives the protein CASSLDRGNTGELFF.

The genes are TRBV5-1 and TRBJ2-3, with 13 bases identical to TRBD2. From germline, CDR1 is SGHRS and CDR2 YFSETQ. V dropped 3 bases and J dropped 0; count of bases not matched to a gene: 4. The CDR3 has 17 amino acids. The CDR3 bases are TGCGCCAGCAGCTCGGGGACTAGCGGGACAAGCACAGATACGCAGTATTTT. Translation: CASSSGTSGTSTDTQYF.

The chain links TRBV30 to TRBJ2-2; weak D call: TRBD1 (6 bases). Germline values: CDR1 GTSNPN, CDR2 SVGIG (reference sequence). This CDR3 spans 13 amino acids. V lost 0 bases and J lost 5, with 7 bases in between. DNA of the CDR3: TGTGCCTGGAGTGTACAGGGAACCGGGGAGCTGTTTTTT. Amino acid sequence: CAWSVQGTGELFF.

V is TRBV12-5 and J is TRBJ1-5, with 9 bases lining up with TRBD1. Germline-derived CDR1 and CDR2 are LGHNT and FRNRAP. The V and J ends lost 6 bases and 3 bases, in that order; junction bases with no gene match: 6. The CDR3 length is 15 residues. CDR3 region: CASGPGTGNNQPQHF. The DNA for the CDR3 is TGTGCTAGTGGCCCCGGGACAGGGAACAATCAGCCCCAGCATTTT.

In DNA, the CDR3 is TGTGCCAGCAGTTTTTCGGGCCCCATGAACACTGAAGCTTTCTTT. This translates into CASSFSGPMNTEAFF. The chain links TRBV28 to TRBJ1-1; D unresolved. Trimming left V 3 bases short and J 0 bases short, with 11 bases between. The CDR3 is 15 amino acids. Germline V gene sequence: CDR1 MDHEN, CDR2 SYDVKM.

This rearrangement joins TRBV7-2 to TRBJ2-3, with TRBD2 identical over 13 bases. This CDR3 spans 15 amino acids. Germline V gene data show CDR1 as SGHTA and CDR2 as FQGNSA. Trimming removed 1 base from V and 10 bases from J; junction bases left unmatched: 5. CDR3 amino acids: CASSLGTSGGGAQYF. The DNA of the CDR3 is TGTGCCAGCAGCTTAGGGACTAGCGGGGGAGGTGCGCAGTATTTT.

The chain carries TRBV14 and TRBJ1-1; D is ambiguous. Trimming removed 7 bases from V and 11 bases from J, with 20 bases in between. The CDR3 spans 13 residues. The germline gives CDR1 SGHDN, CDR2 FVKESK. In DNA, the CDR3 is TGTGCCAGCACCAACCGGGAAGAACTTGGGGCTTTCTTT. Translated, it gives CASTNREELGAFF. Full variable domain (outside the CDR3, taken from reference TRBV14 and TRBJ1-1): EAGVTQFPSHSVIEKGQTVTLRCDPISGHDNLYWYRRVMGKEIKFLLHFVKESKQDESGMPNNRFLAERTGGTYSTLKVQPAELEDSGVYFCASTNREELGAFFGQGTRLTVV.

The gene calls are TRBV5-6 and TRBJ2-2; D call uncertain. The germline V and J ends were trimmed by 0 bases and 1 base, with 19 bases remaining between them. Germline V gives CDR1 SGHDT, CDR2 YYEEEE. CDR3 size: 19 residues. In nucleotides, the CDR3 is TGTGCCAGCAGCTTGGGTGGGCAAGGGCGGCCTGAGAACACCGGGGAGCTGTTTTTT. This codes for CASSLGGQGRPENTGELFF.

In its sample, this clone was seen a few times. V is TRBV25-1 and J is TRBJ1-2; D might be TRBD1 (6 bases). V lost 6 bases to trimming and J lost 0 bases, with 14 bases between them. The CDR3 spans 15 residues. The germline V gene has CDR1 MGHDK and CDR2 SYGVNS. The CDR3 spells CASSGGGKPNYGYTF. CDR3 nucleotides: TGTGCCAGCAGCGGGGGGGGCAAACCTAACTATGGCTACACCTTC.

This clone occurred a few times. In DNA, the CDR3 is TGTGCCAGCAGCCTACGGACGGTTTACAATGAGCAGTTCTTC. It translates to CASSLRTVYNEQFF. The chain is built from TRBV7-2 and TRBJ2-1; the D is unclear. Germline V gives CDR1 SGHTA, CDR2 FQGNSA. The CDR3 contains 14 residues. V was trimmed by 5 bases and J by 4 bases, leaving 12 bases between them.

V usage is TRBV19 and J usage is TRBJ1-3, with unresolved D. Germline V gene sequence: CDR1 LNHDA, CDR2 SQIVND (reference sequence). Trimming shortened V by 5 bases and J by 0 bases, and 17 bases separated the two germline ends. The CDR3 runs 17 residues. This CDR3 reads CASSPHGKGNSGNTIYF. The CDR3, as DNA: TGTGCCAGTAGTCCTCATGGGAAGGGCAACTCTGGAAACACCATATATTTT.

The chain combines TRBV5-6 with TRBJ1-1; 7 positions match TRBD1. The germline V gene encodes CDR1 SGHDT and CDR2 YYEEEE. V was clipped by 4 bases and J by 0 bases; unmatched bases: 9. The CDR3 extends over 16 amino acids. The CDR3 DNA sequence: TGTGCCAGCAGCCGGATGGCCGGGACAGTGAACACTGAAGCTTTCTTT. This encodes CASSRMAGTVNTEAFF.